One sample yielded the 29 T cell receptor beta chains listed below, sequenced in a study of T-cell reconstitution after alpha-beta-depleted transplantation in children. Preparation of the TCRbeta library was carried out with unique molecular identifiers. MiXCR, applied by TCRdb to the PCR reads, yields one record per CDR3 protein. This sample has 700,000 to 950,000 distinct CDR3 sequences, with 15% to 20% found just once. The material sequenced was PBMCs, mostly from graft donor cells, taken 360 days after TCRalphabeta/CD19-depleted stem cell transplant. The receptor set was obtained from a male patient aged 10 to 17 who had a stem cell transplant for acute lymphoblastic leukemia, so the T cells may come from the graft donor.

This clonotype showed up just a few times. The chain joins TRBV29-1 to TRBJ2-2, with D perhaps given as TRBD1 or TRBD2 (5 bases each). CDR3 length: 14 residues. Trimming removed 6 bases from V and 0 bases from J, with 11 bases in between. Germline CDR1 and CDR2: SQVTM and ANQGSEA. CDR3 sequence (DNA): TGCAGCGTGGGGACGCCTCCGAACACCGGGGAGCTGTTTTTT. It yields the protein CSVGTPPNTGELFF.

This clonotype was recorded a few times. The chain has TRBV20-1 and TRBJ2-7; D unresolved. The CDR3 sequence is 11 residues long. Trimming pared 3 bases from V and 5 bases from J, leaving 8 bases between. Germline lookup yields CDR1 DFQATT and CDR2 SNEGSKA (reference sequence). The CDR3 here is CSASLNHEQYF. The DNA of the CDR3 is TGCAGTGCTAGTCTGAATCACGAGCAGTACTTC.

This clonotype was picked up a small number of times. The chain uses TRBV5-1 and TRBJ1-1, with 8 positions matching TRBD1. The V and J ends lost 4 bases and 1 base, in that order; junction bases with no gene match: 6. This CDR3 has 15 amino acids. CDR1 SGHRS and CDR2 YFSETQ come from the germline V gene. DNA for the CDR3: TGCGCCAGCAGCACCGGGACAGGATGGAACACTGAAGCTTTCTTT. As protein: CASSTGTGWNTEAFF.

This clonotype was seen more than once but under ten times. This rearrangement joins TRBV5-1 to TRBJ2-3, with a possible D match to TRBD1 (6 bases). V gave up 4 bases and J gave up 7 bases, with 16 bases separating them. The length of the CDR3 is 14 residues. Germline values: CDR1 SGHRS, CDR2 YFSETQ. DNA for the CDR3: TGCGCCAGCAGCCCGGCAGGGGAAGGAAATACGCAGTATTTT. This sequence encodes CASSPAGEGNTQYF.

This clonotype was counted many times. The V gene is TRBV12-3 or TRBV12-4, the J gene TRBJ2-2; 10 nucleotides line up with TRBD2. After removal of 4 bases from V and 4 bases from J, the junction contained 9 bases not matched to a gene. The CDR3 runs to 17 residues. The CDR3 bases are TGTGCCAGCAGTTCGACTAGCGGGCGGAGGCCCACCGGGGAGCTGTTTTTT. Amino acids: CASSSTSGRRPTGELFF.

The rearrangement joins TRBV7-3 to TRBJ1-2; D gene ambiguous. There are 15 residues in the CDR3. CDR1 and CDR2 from the germline V gene are SGHTA and FQGTGA. V was clipped by 4 bases and J by 0 bases, with 12 bases between them. CDR3 protein: CASSSGQPSNYGYTF. The CDR3 DNA follows: TGTGCCAGCAGCTCCGGGCAGCCTTCTAACTATGGCTACACCTTC.

The chain has TRBV7-9 and TRBJ1-1, with D uncertain. V lost 5 bases, J lost 4 bases, and 17 bases lay in between. The CDR3 length is 15 residues. The V gene's germline CDR1 is SEHNR and CDR2 FQNEAQ (reference sequence). The chain's CDR3 is CASSPPTGLSTEAFF. CDR3 DNA sequence: TGTGCCAGCAGCCCCCCCACCGGGCTGAGCACTGAAGCTTTCTTT.

The chain combines TRBV4-2 with TRBJ1-5; maybe TRBD1 (5 bases). Between the trimmed V and J ends, which lost 1 base and 1 base, there was a span of 14 bases. Germline lookup yields CDR1 LGHNA and CDR2 YNFKEQ. This CDR3 contains 17 residues. CDR3 region: CASSQVIRGLSNQPQHF. The CDR3 nucleotides read TGTGCCAGCAGCCAAGTAATTAGGGGCCTAAGCAATCAGCCCCAGCATTTT.

The chain recombines TRBV5-1 with TRBJ2-1; 10 bases fit TRBD2. The J segment lost 2 bases and the V segment lost 3 bases, leaving 5 bases of the junction unmatched. There are 16 residues in the CDR3. From germline, CDR1 is SGHRS and CDR2 YFSETQ. CDR3 sequence: CASSYLAGVAYNEQFF. CDR3 in DNA: TGCGCCAGCAGCTACCTAGCGGGAGTAGCCTACAATGAGCAGTTCTTC.

This clonotype has only a few counts. This sequence joins TRBV4-1 and TRBJ2-7; possibly TRBD1 or TRBD2 for D (5 bases each). This CDR3 comprises 16 residues. Germline CDR1 is MGHRA and CDR2 is YSYEKL. Deletions cut 8 bases from V and 3 bases from J, with 23 bases between. The CDR3 coding sequence is TGCGCCAGCGGAGAGGGACCCCGGAACAACGGCTACGAGCAGTACTTC. Translating it yields CASGEGPRNNGYEQYF.

V is TRBV20-1 and J is TRBJ1-3; no reliable D call. The CDR3 is 14 residues long. V was clipped by 3 bases and J by 2 bases, with 11 bases between them. Germline V gene data show CDR1 as DFQATT and CDR2 as SNEGSKA (reference sequence). The CDR3 reads CSARARGAGNTIYF. CDR3 nucleotides: TGCAGTGCTAGGGCCCGGGGTGCTGGAAACACCATATATTTT.

This clonotype was seen a few times. The chain has TRBV18 and TRBJ2-5, with D unresolved. CDR3 length: 14 amino acids. V gave up 2 bases and J gave up 5 bases, with 12 bases separating them. Germline V gene data show CDR1 as KGHSH and CDR2 as LQKENI. The CDR3 sequence is CASSPRRLLETQYF. CDR3 coding DNA: TGTGCCAGCTCACCAAGAAGGCTTTTGGAGACCCAGTACTTC.

This clonotype was seen a handful of times. The chain uses TRBV18 and TRBJ1-1; 7 bases align to TRBD1. The CDR3 sequence is 13 residues long. Germline CDR1 and CDR2: KGHSH and LQKENI. With 3 bases clipped from V and 7 bases from J, the junction kept 5 bases outside the gene matches. The CDR3 bases are TGTGCCAGCTCACCCAACCGGGACAGTGAAGCTTTCTTT. Translated, it gives CASSPNRDSEAFF.

V is TRBV5-1 and J is TRBJ2-3; D is unresolved. This CDR3 comprises 15 residues. V lost 4 bases and J lost 3, with 15 bases in between. The germline V gene has CDR1 SGHRS and CDR2 YFSETQ. CDR3 nucleotide sequence: TGCGCCAGCAGCGAAAGCCCCGCCGAGACAGATACGCAGTATTTT. It translates to CASSESPAETDTQYF.

This clonotype was detected only a few times. This chain joins TRBV19 and TRBJ2-3, with unresolved D. This CDR3 has 15 residues. The germline gives CDR1 LNHDA, CDR2 SQIVND (reference sequence). Trimming shortened V by 7 bases and J by 0 bases, and 14 bases separated the two germline ends. The CDR3 coding sequence is TGTGCCAGTACCTCTAGGGCCGTGAGCACAGATACGCAGTATTTT. It encodes CASTSRAVSTDTQYF.

This clonotype was observed a handful of times. The CDR3 region has the DNA TGCGCCAGCAGCTTAACTAGCGGCGTCCGCAATGAGCAGTTCTTC. It is translated as CASSLTSGVRNEQFF. The rearrangement uses TRBV5-1 and TRBJ2-1, with 8 positions matching TRBD2. Germline-derived CDR1 and CDR2 are SGHRS and YFSETQ. The CDR3 spans 15 residues. The trim removed 2 bases at V and 6 bases at J, leaving 7 bases unmatched.

This clonotype came up a few times. V gene TRBV20-1 combines with J gene TRBJ2-3, with 10 bases fitting TRBD1. The ends lost 6 bases at V and 2 bases at J; junction bases unmatched: 5. The CDR3 has 14 amino acids. The germline gives CDR1 DFQATT, CDR2 SNEGSKA (reference sequence). Here the CDR3 DNA reads TGCAGTGCCTCCGGACAGGGGGTCACAGATACGCAGTATTTT. Amino acid sequence: CSASGQGVTDTQYF.

Many counts were recorded for this clonotype. The chain is built from TRBV30 and TRBJ2-1, with a weak D call TRBD2 (6 bases). V lost 3 bases, J lost 6 bases, and 15 bases lay in between. The CDR3 runs to 14 residues. CDR1 is GTSNPN and CDR2 is SVGIG in the germline V gene (reference sequence). CDR3 region: CAWRATSGFNEQFF. The CDR3 nucleotides are TGTGCCTGGAGGGCGACTAGTGGGTTCAATGAGCAGTTCTTC.

This chain links TRBV5-1 with TRBJ2-3; 13 bases align to TRBD2. Trimming removed 5 bases from V and 3 bases from J; junction bases left unmatched: 9. The V gene's germline CDR1 is SGHRS and CDR2 YFSETQ. This CDR3 has 17 amino acids. The CDR3 sequence is CASSSVLAGGPTDTQYF. The CDR3 region has the DNA TGCGCCAGCAGTTCGGTACTAGCGGGAGGGCCGACAGATACGCAGTATTTT.

The chain uses TRBV6-5 and TRBJ2-2, with 9 bases that match TRBD2. Trimming removed 0 bases from V and 4 bases from J; junction bases left unmatched: 3. The CDR3 extends over 16 amino acids. Germline V CDR1 and CDR2: MNHEY, SVGAGI. CDR3 nucleotides: TGTGCCAGCAGTTACTCGGGACTAGCCCCCACCGGGGAGCTGTTTTTT. This translates into CASSYSGLAPTGELFF.

The V call is TRBV12-3 or TRBV12-4, the J call TRBJ2-7, with TRBD1 identical over 9 bases. The CDR3 length is 15 residues. Trimming took 3 bases from V and 5 from J; bases not matched to a gene: 8. CDR3 coding DNA: TGTGCCAGCAGTTTTCTGGGACAGGGCTTAAACGAGCAGTACTTC. It translates to CASSFLGQGLNEQYF.

This clonotype was recorded a few times. The rearrangement joins TRBV12-3 or TRBV12-4 to TRBJ2-5; D unclear. CDR3 length: 13 amino acids. The V and J ends lost 6 bases and 2 bases respectively, with 10 bases between them. CDR3 residues: CASRELVQETQYF. The CDR3 DNA reads TGTGCCAGCAGGGAACTCGTACAAGAGACCCAGTACTTC.

This clonotype showed up just a few times. V and J are TRBV14 and TRBJ1-1, with 8 bases fitting TRBD1. CDR3 length equals 18 residues. The junction had 12 bases not matched to a gene; V was cut back by 3 bases and J by 0 bases. Germline lookup yields CDR1 SGHDN and CDR2 FVKESK. CDR3 loop: CASSHRDRRGPMNTEAFF. The CDR3 DNA reads TGTGCCAGCAGCCACCGGGACAGGCGGGGTCCCATGAACACTGAAGCTTTCTTT.

This clonotype was recorded a few times. This rearrangement joins TRBV10-2 to TRBJ2-7; 14 positions match TRBD2. The CDR3 is 15 amino acids. The junction had 4 bases not matched to a gene; V was cut back by 7 bases and J by 2 bases. Germline V CDR1 and CDR2: WSHSY, SAAADI. CDR3 loop: CASKGLAGETYEQYF. CDR3 in DNA: TGCGCCAGCAAGGGACTAGCGGGAGAAACCTACGAGCAGTACTTC.

This clonotype has a handful of counts. The chain is built from TRBV21-1 and TRBJ2-6; the DNA was not used to check the table's D call, TRBD1. TRBV21-1 is designated a pseudogene. CDR3 length: 20 amino acids. The CDR3 coding sequence is TGTGCCAGCAGCAACCCGGGACAGGGGACCCAATACTCTGGGGCCAACGTCCTGACTTTC. Its protein is CASSNPGQGTQYSGANVLTF.

The table lists this clonotype with a few counts. The V and J genes are TRBV4-2 and TRBJ1-4; maybe TRBD1 (5 bases). The germline V gene has CDR1 LGHNA and CDR2 YNFKEQ. The CDR3 is 15 amino acids. The ends were cut back, 0 bases at V and 8 bases at J, with 13 bases in the middle. CDR3: CASSQDRAPIEKLFF. DNA for the CDR3: TGTGCCAGCAGCCAAGACAGGGCTCCTATCGAAAAACTGTTTTTT.

This rearrangement joins TRBV11-2 to TRBJ2-7, with a possible D match to TRBD1 (5 bases). Germline V CDR1 and CDR2: SGHAT, FQNNGV. Deletions cut 1 base from V and 7 bases from J, with 14 bases between. The CDR3 contains 14 residues. The CDR3 sequence is CASSLGPGSQEQYF. The CDR3 bases are TGTGCCAGCAGCTTAGGCCCAGGGTCTCAGGAGCAGTACTTC.

This clonotype was recorded a few times. The chain links TRBV7-8 to TRBJ2-5, with TRBD2 matching over 7 bases. This CDR3 has 17 amino acids. Germline CDR1 SGHVS, CDR2 FQNEAQ. Germline trimming cut 1 base from V and 2 bases from J; bases unmatched to any gene: 10. CDR3 loop: CASSLGTYASGQETQYF. CDR3 sequence (DNA): TGTGCCAGCAGCTTAGGTACCTATGCTAGCGGACAAGAGACCCAGTACTTC. Combining the CDR3 with reference TRBV7-8 and TRBJ2-5 gives the whole variable domain GAGVSQSPRYKVAKRGQDVALRCDPISGHVSLFWYQQALGQGPEFLTYFQNEAQLDKSGLPSDRFFAERPEGSVSTLKIQRTQQEDSAVYLCASSLGTYASGQETQYFGPGTRLLVL.

This clonotype occurred a few times. This chain joins TRBV7-2 and TRBJ2-1; no reliable D call. V lost 2 bases, J lost 9 bases, and 11 bases lay in between. CDR1 is SGHTA, CDR2 FQGNSA, per germline. The CDR3 runs to 13 residues. CDR3 sequence (DNA): TGTGCCAGCAGCTTACGGAACCTTCTTGAGCAGTTCTTC. Residues: CASSLRNLLEQFF.